This T cell receptor (beta chain) is from a study of T cells in Graves' hyperthyroidism and ophthalmopathy. Regarding this clonotype: Its antigen is unknown.

These patients, aged 18 to 65, had recently diagnosed hyperthyroidism lasting under 2 months. Amplified TCR beta CDR3 regions came from RNA transcripts. An initial round of RT-PCR targeting the TCR CDR3 relied on the HTBI primer set. TCRdb independently ran MiXCR on the multiplex PCR reads; one entry per CDR3 protein. Found here are over 700,000 distinct CDR3 sequences, about 17% of them singletons; the top ten hold 16%. Study observations and caveats: A 13 V-J model separated ophthalmopathy from stable hyperthyroidism. Appearing also in blood were most of the thyroid clonotypes expanded above 0.001.

The origin of this receptor is a woman in her 50s with Graves' hyperthyroidism that later progressed to Graves' ophthalmopathy. Material for sequencing was blood.

The CDR3 bases are TGTGCCAGCAGCGACAGGACGGCATTATCTTACTATGGCTACACCTTC. It yields the protein CASSDRTALSYYGYTF. This chain joins TRBV14 and TRBJ1-2; tentatively, D is TRBD1 (6 bases). Germline V gene data show CDR1 as SGHDN and CDR2 as FVKESK. V was clipped by 5 bases and J by 3 bases, with 19 bases between them. The CDR3 consists of 16 residues.